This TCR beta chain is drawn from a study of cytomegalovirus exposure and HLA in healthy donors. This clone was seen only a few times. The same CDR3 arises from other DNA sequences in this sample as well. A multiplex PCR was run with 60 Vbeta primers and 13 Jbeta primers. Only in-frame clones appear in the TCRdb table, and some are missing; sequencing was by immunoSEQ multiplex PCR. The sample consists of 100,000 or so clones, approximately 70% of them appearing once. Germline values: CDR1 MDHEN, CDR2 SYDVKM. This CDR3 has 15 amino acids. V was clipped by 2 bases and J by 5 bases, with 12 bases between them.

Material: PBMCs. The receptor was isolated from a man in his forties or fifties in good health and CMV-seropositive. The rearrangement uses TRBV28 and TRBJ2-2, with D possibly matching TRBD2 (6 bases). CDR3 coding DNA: TGTGCCAGCAGTTTAGCAAGCGGGTCTACCGGGGAGCTGTTTTTT. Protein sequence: CASSLASGSTGELFF.